These T cell receptor beta chains were read from a single sample in a study of T-cell reconstitution after alpha-beta-depleted transplantation in children. TCRdb passed the PCR reads through MiXCR, listing each CDR3 protein once. The sample yields roughly 500,000 distinct CDR3 sequences, around 18% seen once. This material consisted of PBMCs from the stem cell graft donor, taken from the stem cell graft. These receptors were obtained from a human donor who donated a stem cell graft to a child with acute lymphoblastic leukemia. The conserved cysteine and the conserved F or W are not part of the CDR3 here. The order of the fields is D gene, J gene, V gene, CDR3 protein. D genes are given only for firm matches.

d_gene: -
j_gene: TRBJ2-6
v_gene: TRBV5-1
CDR3aa: ASSARQGGSSGANVLT

d_gene: -
j_gene: TRBJ1-1
v_gene: TRBV9
CDR3aa: ASSALGAEAF

d_gene: -
j_gene: TRBJ1-5
v_gene: TRBV7-9
CDR3aa: ASNRDGTNNQPQH

d_gene: -
j_gene: TRBJ1-3
v_gene: TRBV19
CDR3aa: ASSIVGGGLGNTIY

d_gene: TRBD1
j_gene: TRBJ1-6
v_gene: TRBV5-5
CDR3aa: AGSSNFGTANSPLH

d_gene: -
j_gene: TRBJ2-7
v_gene: TRBV9
CDR3aa: ASSVEAYSYEQY

d_gene: -
j_gene: TRBJ1-3
v_gene: TRBV7-9
CDR3aa: ASSLPGGMENTIY

d_gene: -
j_gene: TRBJ2-3
v_gene: TRBV29-1
CDR3aa: SVAPTGNPDTQY

d_gene: -
j_gene: TRBJ1-2
v_gene: TRBV20-1
CDR3aa: SARGGGSYGYT

d_gene: TRBD2
j_gene: TRBJ2-1
v_gene: TRBV12-3/TRBV12-4
CDR3aa: ASSPGLADQEQF

d_gene: TRBD2
j_gene: TRBJ2-1
v_gene: TRBV5-6
CDR3aa: ASSSRLAGTLYNEQF

d_gene: -
j_gene: TRBJ2-7
v_gene: TRBV25-1
CDR3aa: ASSEGEGYEQY

d_gene: -
j_gene: TRBJ2-3
v_gene: TRBV10-3
CDR3aa: AISELGTDTQY

d_gene: -
j_gene: TRBJ1-3
v_gene: TRBV18
CDR3aa: ASSPFLTGGAGINTGNTIY

d_gene: TRBD1
j_gene: TRBJ1-1
v_gene: TRBV7-9
CDR3aa: ASSFGQGANTEAF

d_gene: -
j_gene: TRBJ2-7
v_gene: TRBV5-8
CDR3aa: ASSPRGNEQY

d_gene: -
j_gene: TRBJ2-7
v_gene: TRBV25-1
CDR3aa: ASSNTPDIWHEQY

d_gene: -
j_gene: TRBJ2-7
v_gene: TRBV4-1
CDR3aa: ASSQSGVSYEQY

d_gene: -
j_gene: TRBJ1-1
v_gene: TRBV6-1
CDR3aa: ASLQWTSDTEAF

d_gene: -
j_gene: TRBJ2-5
v_gene: TRBV9
CDR3aa: ASSHQGDSQETQY